The 11 T cell receptor beta chains below were found in one sample sequenced in a study of tumor and adjacent non-tumor tissue in lung cancer. The library came from three nested PCR rounds adapted from ARM-PCR protocols. In TCRdb, the multiplex PCR reads were re-called with MiXCR into one record per CDR3 protein. This sample has some 100,000 distinct CDR3 sequences, with over 55% found just once. The template was RNA from unsorted bulk tissue. This non-tumor lung sample came from over 3 cm beyond the tumor edge. The sample was distant non-tumor lung tissue. All receptors derive from a man in his thirties or forties with non-small cell lung cancer.

The V and J genes are TRBV11-1 and TRBJ2-4, with 7 positions matching TRBD2. V was clipped by 8 bases and J by 5 bases; unmatched bases: 6. The CDR3 loop spans 13 amino acids. Germline loops: CDR1 SGHAT, CDR2 FQDESV (reference sequence). In DNA form, the CDR3 reads TGTGCCAGCTGCCTGGGAGGGGAAAACATTCAGTACTTC. Residues: CASCLGGENIQYF.

The chain carries TRBV11-2 and TRBJ2-5; a possible D gene is TRBD2 (6 bases). Germline loops: CDR1 SGHAT, CDR2 FQNNGV. Trimming cost V 8 bases and J 4 bases, with 20 bases left between them. CDR3 length: 15 amino acids. The chain's CDR3 is CASFLSMEGRETQYF. For the CDR3, the DNA is TGTGCCAGCTTCCTTTCTATGGAGGGACGAGAGACCCAGTACTTC.

In regard to this clonotype: The junction departs from the called germline gene at one end, perhaps through a read error. The chain has TRBV25-1 and TRBJ1-2; 12 positions match TRBD1. CDR1 and CDR2 from the germline V gene are MGHDK and SYGVNS. This CDR3 has 15 residues. Here the CDR3 DNA reads TGTGCCAGCGGTGAATGGGGACAGGGGGCAAAGGGCTACACCTTC. Amino acids: CASGEWGQGAKGYTF.

Of note for this clonotype: Mismatch with germline at one junction end may stem from a read error. The chain uses TRBV24-1 and TRBJ2-1; D not certain. There are 12 residues in the CDR3. CDR1 and CDR2 from the germline V gene are KGHDR and SFDVKD. In nucleotides, the CDR3 is TGTTCCACCTGTGGGTACGGTAATGAGCAGTTCTTC. Its protein product is CSTCGYGNEQFF.

Of note for this clonotype: The junction differs from germline at one of its ends, possibly a read error. This chain joins TRBV5-1 and TRBJ2-2; tentatively, D is TRBD2 (5 bases). Germline V gives CDR1 SGHRS, CDR2 YFSETQ. CDR3 length: 15 amino acids. CDR3: CASSLDMAGTRELFF. The CDR3 nucleotides read TGCGCCAGCAGCTTGGACATGGCGGGCACCAGGGAGCTGTTTTTT.

In regard to this clonotype: One end of the junction fails to match germline, which may point to a read error. The gene calls are TRBV12-3 or TRBV12-4 and TRBJ2-7; D possibly corresponds to TRBD1 (6 bases). This CDR3 comprises 16 residues. The DNA for the CDR3 is TGTGCCAGCAGCTCATCGTTCCGGGACAACGCCTACGGGCAGTACTTC. It translates to CASSSSFRDNAYGQYF.

This clonotype occurred a few times. A single base separates this from a much larger clone, so it may be a read error. The chain recombines TRBV20-1 with TRBJ2-7; D remains ambiguous. The CDR3 is 14 residues long. Germline values: CDR1 DFQATT, CDR2 SNEGSKA (reference sequence). The V gene lost 7 bases and the J gene lost 3 bases, with 19 bases spanning the gap. The CDR3 DNA follows: TGCAGTGTCACACAGACCAGGCCGAACTACGAGCAGTACTTC. It encodes CSVTQTRPNYEQYF.

Worth noting for this clonotype: A much larger clone lies a single base off, so this may be a read error. This sequence joins TRBV6-5 and TRBJ2-7; 11 bases match TRBD2. Germline V gene lookup returns CDR1 MNHEY and CDR2 SVGAGI. The CDR3 spans 15 residues. The trim removed 5 bases at V and 4 bases at J, leaving 7 bases unmatched. CDR3 sequence (DNA): TGTGCCAGCAGTATGGGACTAGCGGACCGATACGAGCAGTACTTC. Protein product: CASSMGLADRYEQYF.

As concerns this clonotype: A read error may account for a junction end that differs from germline. The CDR3 coding sequence is TGCAGCGTTTCGGACGGCGCACATGAGACCCTGTACTTC. As protein: CSVSDGAHETLYF. V and J are TRBV29-1 and TRBJ2-5; D is uncertain. This CDR3 region has 13 residues. Germline V gene sequence: CDR1 SQVTM, CDR2 ANQGSEA.

About this clonotype itself: One end of the junction does not line up with germline, which may come from a read error. Written as DNA, the CDR3 is TGTGCCAACAGCCAAGAAGGCCTCTATAATTCACCCCTCCACTTT. Translation: CANSQEGLYNSPLHF. The chain joins TRBV4-3 to TRBJ1-6; no reliable D call. This CDR3 region has 15 residues. Germline assignment: CDR1 LGHNA and CDR2 YSLEER.

The chain recombines TRBV20-1 with TRBJ2-3, with 15 bases identical to TRBD2. From germline, CDR1 is DFQATT and CDR2 SNEGSKA (reference sequence). The CDR3 covers 18 residues. Unmatched junction bases numbered 13, after V lost 8 bases and J lost 1 base. In nucleotides, the CDR3 is TGCAGTTCCCCCGGACTAGCGGGGGGGCGGCTCGGCACAGATACGCAGTATTTT. As protein: CSSPGLAGGRLGTDTQYF.